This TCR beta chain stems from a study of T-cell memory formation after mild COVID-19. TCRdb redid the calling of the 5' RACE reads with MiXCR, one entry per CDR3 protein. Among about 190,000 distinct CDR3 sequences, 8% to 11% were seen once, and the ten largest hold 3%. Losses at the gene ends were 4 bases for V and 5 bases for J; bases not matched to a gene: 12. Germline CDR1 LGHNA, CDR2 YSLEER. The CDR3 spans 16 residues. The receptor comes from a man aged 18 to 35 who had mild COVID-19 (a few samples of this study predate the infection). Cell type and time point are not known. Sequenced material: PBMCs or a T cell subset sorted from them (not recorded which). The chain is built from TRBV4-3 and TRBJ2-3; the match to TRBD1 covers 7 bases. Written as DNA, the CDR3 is TGCGCCAGCAGCCGAGGCCCAGGGGGAGTAGGAGATACGCAGTATTTT. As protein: CASSRGPGGVGDTQYF.